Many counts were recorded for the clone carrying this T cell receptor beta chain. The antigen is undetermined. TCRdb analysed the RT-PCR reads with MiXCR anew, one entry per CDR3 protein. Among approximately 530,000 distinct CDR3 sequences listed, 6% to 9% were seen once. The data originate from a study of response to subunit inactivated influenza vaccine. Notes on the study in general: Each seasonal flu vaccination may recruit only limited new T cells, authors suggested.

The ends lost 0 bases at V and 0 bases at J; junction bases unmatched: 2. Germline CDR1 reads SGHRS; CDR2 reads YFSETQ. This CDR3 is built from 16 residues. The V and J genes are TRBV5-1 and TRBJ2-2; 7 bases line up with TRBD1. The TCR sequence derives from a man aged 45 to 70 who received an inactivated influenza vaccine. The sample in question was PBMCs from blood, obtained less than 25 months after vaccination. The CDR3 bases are TGCGCCAGCAGCTTGGAAGGGGGCGCGAACACCGGGGAGCTGTTTTTT. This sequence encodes CASSLEGGANTGELFF.